This T cell receptor beta chain was observed in a study of early T cells in non-severe SARS-CoV-2 infection. Overall study context: The chains were unpaired, and the sequenced material was bulk RNA from unsorted whole blood. Study-level points and caveats: Lookups in VDJdb leaned toward anti-spike CD8 responses and missed private and CD4 specificities.

In its sample, this clonotype was seen a few times. Its antigen is not identified. The V and J ends lost 6 bases and 5 bases, in that order; junction bases with no gene match: 5. Per germline, CDR1 MNHEY and CDR2 SMNVEV (reference sequence). This CDR3 has 14 amino acids. Attachment of unique molecular identifiers was made to individual cDNA molecules. Each CDR3 protein gets one entry after TCRdb re-called the 5' RACE reads with MiXCR. The table records about 72,000 distinct CDR3 sequences, 9.1% of them present only once. V usage is TRBV27 and J usage is TRBJ2-7; 12 bases align to TRBD2. The receptor comes from an adult who was a healthcare worker with PCR-confirmed SARS-CoV-2 infection or an uninfected control (not recorded which). Material for sequencing was whole blood. The CDR3 DNA reads as TGTGCCAGCAGACTAGCGGGAGGAAGGAACGAGCAGTACTTC. This gives the protein CASRLAGGRNEQYF.